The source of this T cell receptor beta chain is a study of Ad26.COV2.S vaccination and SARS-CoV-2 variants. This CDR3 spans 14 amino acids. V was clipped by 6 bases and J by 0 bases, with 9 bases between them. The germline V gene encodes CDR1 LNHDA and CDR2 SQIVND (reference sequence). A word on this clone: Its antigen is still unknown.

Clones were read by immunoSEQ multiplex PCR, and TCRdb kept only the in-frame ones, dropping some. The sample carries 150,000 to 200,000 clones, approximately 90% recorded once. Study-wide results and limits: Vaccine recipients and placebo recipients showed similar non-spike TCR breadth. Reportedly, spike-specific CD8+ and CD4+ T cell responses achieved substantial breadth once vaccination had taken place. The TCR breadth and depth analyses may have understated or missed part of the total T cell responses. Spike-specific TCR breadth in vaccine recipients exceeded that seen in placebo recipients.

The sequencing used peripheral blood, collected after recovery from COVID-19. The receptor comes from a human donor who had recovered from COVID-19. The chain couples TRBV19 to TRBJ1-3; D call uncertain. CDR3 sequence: CASRKASSGNTIYF. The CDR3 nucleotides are TGTGCCAGTAGAAAGGCCAGCTCTGGAAACACCATATATTTT.